This section outlines one TCR beta chain sequence together with its context. The antigen remains unidentified. This record belongs to a study of identical twins. Overall study findings and caveats: The study reached conclusions through statistical analysis that was cross-sectional, not following the same donors.

Each CDR3 protein is one row after TCRdb ran MiXCR on the 5' RACE reads. This table holds hundreds of thousands of distinct CDR3 sequences, around 6.1% found once. This clonotype originated in a man between 18 and 29 years old in good health. Specimen: naive T cells sorted from blood.

CDR3 sequence reads: CASSKGQGANTGELFF. CDR3 in DNA: TGTGCCAGTAGTAAAGGACAGGGGGCGAACACCGGGGAGCTGTTTTTT. This chain joins TRBV19 and TRBJ2-2; 10 nucleotides agree with TRBD1. CDR3 length: 16 residues. CDR1 is LNHDA, CDR2 SQIVND, per germline (reference sequence). V lost 4 bases, J lost 0 bases, and 2 bases stayed unmatched. The full variable domain, with the rest looked up from reference TRBV19 and TRBJ2-2, is DGGITQSPKYLFRKEGQNVTLSCEQNLNHDAMYWYRQDPGQGLRLIYYSQIVNDFQKGDIAEGYSVSREKKESFPLTVTSAQKNPTAFYLCASSKGQGANTGELFFGEGSRLTVL.